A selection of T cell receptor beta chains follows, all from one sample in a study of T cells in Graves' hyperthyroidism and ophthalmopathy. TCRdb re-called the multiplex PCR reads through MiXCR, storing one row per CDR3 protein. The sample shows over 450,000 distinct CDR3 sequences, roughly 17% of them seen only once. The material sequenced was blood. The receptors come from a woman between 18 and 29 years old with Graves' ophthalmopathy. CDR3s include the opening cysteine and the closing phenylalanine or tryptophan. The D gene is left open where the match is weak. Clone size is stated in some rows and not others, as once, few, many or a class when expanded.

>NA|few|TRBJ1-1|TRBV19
CASSIGGSRRSTEAFF
TGTGCCAGTAGTATAGGGGGGAGTAGGAGGAGCACTGAAGCTTTCTTT
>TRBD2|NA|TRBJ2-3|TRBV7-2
CASSPRQLAGPADTQYF
TGTGCCAGCAGTCCAAGACAACTAGCGGGACCCGCAGATACGCAGTATTTT
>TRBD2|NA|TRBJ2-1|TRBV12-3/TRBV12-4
CASSSGGLAGGPGNEQFF
TGTGCCAGCAGCTCAGGGGGACTAGCGGGGGGGCCGGGCAATGAGCAGTTCTTC
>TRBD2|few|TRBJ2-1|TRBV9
CASSVPLPGLAGGPSDEQFF
TGTGCCAGCAGCGTTCCTCTCCCGGGACTAGCGGGGGGGCCGTCCGATGAGCAGTTCTTC
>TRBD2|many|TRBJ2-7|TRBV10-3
CAISAGREGTYEQYF
TGTGCCATCAGTGCTGGGCGGGAGGGTACCTACGAGCAGTACTTC
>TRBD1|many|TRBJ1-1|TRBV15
CATSREPGGFPEAFF
TGTGCCACCAGCAGAGAGCCAGGGGGCTTCCCTGAAGCTTTCTTT
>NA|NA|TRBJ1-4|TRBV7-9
CASSLVGYEKLFF
TGTGCCAGCAGCTTAGTCGGTTATGAAAAACTGTTTTTT
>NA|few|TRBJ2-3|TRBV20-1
CSARVRGEVLDTQYF
TGCAGTGCTAGAGTGAGGGGGGAGGTGTTAGATACGCAGTATTTT
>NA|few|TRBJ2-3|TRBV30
CAWSVGGILDTQYF
TGTGCCTGGAGTGTTGGCGGTATCTTGGATACGCAGTATTTT
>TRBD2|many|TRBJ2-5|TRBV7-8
CASSDRLAGGETQYF
TGTGCCAGCAGCGACAGACTAGCGGGAGGAGAGACCCAGTACTTC
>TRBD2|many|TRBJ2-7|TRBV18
CASSPGTSGRRYEQYF
TGTGCCAGCTCACCAGGGACTAGCGGGAGGAGGTACGAGCAGTACTTC
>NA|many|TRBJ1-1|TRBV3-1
CASSPLTGGTEAFF
TGTGCCAGCAGCCCCCTGACAGGAGGGACTGAAGCTTTCTTT
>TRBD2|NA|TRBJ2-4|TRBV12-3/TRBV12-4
CASSFSGGTNIQYF
TGTGCCAGCAGTTTTTCGGGGGGGACGAACATTCAGTACTTC
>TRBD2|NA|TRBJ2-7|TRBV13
CASSPREGLSLEQYF
TGTGCCAGCAGCCCGCGGGAGGGTCTTTCTTTGGAGCAGTACTTC
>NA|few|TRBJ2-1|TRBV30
CAWSVGLSNEQFF
TGTGCCTGGAGTGTGGGACTTAGCAATGAGCAGTTCTTC
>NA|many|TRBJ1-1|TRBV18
CASSPTALNTEAFF
TGTGCCAGCTCACCGACAGCCTTGAACACTGAAGCTTTCTTT
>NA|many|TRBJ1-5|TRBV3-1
CASSQEWEQPQHF
TGTGCCAGCAGCCAAGAGTGGGAGCAGCCCCAGCATTTT
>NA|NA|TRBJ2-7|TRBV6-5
CASSYMKGADEQYF
TGTGCCAGCAGTTACATGAAGGGTGCCGACGAGCAGTACTTC
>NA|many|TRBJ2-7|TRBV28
CASSSRDGYEQYF
TGTGCCAGCAGTTCACGGGACGGCTACGAGCAGTACTTC
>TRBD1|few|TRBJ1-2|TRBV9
CASSVDGTGQIGGYTF
TGTGCCAGCAGCGTAGATGGGACAGGCCAAATCGGTGGCTACACCTTC
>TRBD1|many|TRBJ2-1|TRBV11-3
CASSLRTGGNEQFF
TGTGCCAGCAGCTTACGGACAGGGGGGAATGAGCAGTTCTTC
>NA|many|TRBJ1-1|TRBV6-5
CASSYSGRTNTEAFF
TGTGCCAGCAGTTACTCTGGGCGTACGAACACTGAAGCTTTCTTT
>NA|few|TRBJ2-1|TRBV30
CAWSVPGGTSASYNEQFF
TGTGCCTGGAGTGTCCCGGGCGGGACGTCCGCCTCCTACAATGAGCAGTTCTTC
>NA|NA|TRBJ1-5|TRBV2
CASTENRISNQPQHF
TGTGCCAGCACCGAAAACAGGATTAGCAATCAGCCCCAGCATTTT
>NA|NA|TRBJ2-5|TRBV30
CAWSVHLDRLYQETQYF
TGTGCCTGGAGTGTACACCTCGACAGGCTGTACCAAGAGACCCAGTACTTC
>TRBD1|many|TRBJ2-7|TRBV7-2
CASSFRGQVYEQYF
TGTGCCAGCAGCTTCAGAGGACAGGTCTACGAGCAGTACTTC
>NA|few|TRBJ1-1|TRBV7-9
CASSKPGEWTEAFF
TGTGCCAGCAGCAAACCCGGGGAGTGGACTGAAGCTTTCTTT
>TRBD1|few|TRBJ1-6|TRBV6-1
CASTNGYRGLIQSPLHF
TGTGCCAGCACAAATGGGTACAGGGGGCTTATACAATCACCCCTCCACTTT
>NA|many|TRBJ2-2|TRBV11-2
CASTITGELFF
TGTGCCAGCACCATCACCGGGGAGCTGTTTTTT
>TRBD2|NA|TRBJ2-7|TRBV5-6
CASSLAPVAGDYEQYF
TGTGCCAGCAGCTTGGCCCCTGTAGCGGGGGACTACGAGCAGTACTTC
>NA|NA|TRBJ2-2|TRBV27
CASSTGPRTGELFF
TGTGCCAGCAGTACCGGGCCCCGGACCGGGGAGCTGTTTTTT
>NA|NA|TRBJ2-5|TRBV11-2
CASSLDTSLQETQYF
TGTGCCAGCAGCTTAGACACTAGTCTCCAAGAGACCCAGTACTTC
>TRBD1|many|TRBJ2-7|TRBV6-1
CASREPGQGFEQYF
TGTGCCAGCAGGGAACCGGGACAGGGGTTCGAGCAGTACTTC
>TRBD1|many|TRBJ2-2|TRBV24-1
CATSDRRQGNTGELFF
TGTGCCACCAGTGACCGGAGACAGGGGAACACCGGGGAGCTGTTTTTT
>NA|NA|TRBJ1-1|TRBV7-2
CASTPSGGVVTEAFF
TGTGCCAGCACCCCCTCGGGGGGTGTGGTCACTGAAGCTTTCTTT
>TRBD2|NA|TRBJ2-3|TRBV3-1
CASSQVGLAGVNTQYF
TGTGCCAGCAGCCAAGTGGGGCTAGCGGGAGTAAATACGCAGTATTTT